The present entry profiles one T cell receptor beta chain with its context. The germline gene is not matched at one end of the junction; a read error may be the cause. The record originates from a study of blood T cell repertoires in COVID-19. TCRdb's table, derived via immunoSEQ multiplex PCR, lists solely in-frame clones and lacks some. The sample consists of over 95,000 clones, approximately 84% of them appearing once. This CDR3 is built from 11 residues. CDR1 LNHDA and CDR2 SQIVND come from the germline V gene (reference sequence). The receptor was isolated from a woman aged 40 to 55 with acute or convalescent COVID-19. Sequencing used peripheral blood. The rearrangement uses TRBV19 and TRBJ1-2; TRBD1 might be the D (6 bases). CDR3 protein: CASKQGRERGF. DNA of the CDR3: TGTGCCAGTAAACAGGGACGCGAGAGGGGCTTC.